Below are 15 T cell receptor beta chains sequenced from a single sample in a study of blood T cell repertoires in COVID-19. The protocol was immunoSEQ multiplex PCR, while the TCRdb copy is restricted to in-frame clones and leaves out a portion. The repertoire consists of around 330,000 clones, with approximately 91% occurring once and the leading ten covering approximately 9.8%. The sequenced sample consisted of PBMCs or T cells enriched from blood (not recorded which). Receptor source: a woman in her thirties or forties who had recovered from COVID-19.

This clone was counted once. The rearrangement joins TRBV28 to TRBJ1-6; 9 positions agree with TRBD1. V gave up 3 bases and J gave up 7 bases; unmatched junction bases: 7. The CDR3 loop spans 16 amino acids. Per the germline V gene, CDR1 is MDHEN and CDR2 is SYDVKM. The CDR3 sequence: CASSFLRDRANSPLHF. The CDR3 bases are TGTGCCAGCAGTTTTCTTCGGGACAGGGCCAATTCACCCCTCCACTTT. Variable domain in full (rest from reference TRBV28 and TRBJ1-6): DVKVTQSSRYLVKRTGEKVFLECVQDMDHENMFWYRQDPGLGLRLIYFSYDVKMKEKGDIPEGYSVSREKKERFSLILESASTNQTSMYLCASSFLRDRANSPLHFGNGTRLTVT.

This sequence joins TRBV7-2 and TRBJ2-7, with D maybe TRBD1 (5 bases). The CDR3 is 13 amino acids. Germline CDR1 is SGHTA and CDR2 is FQGNSA. V shed 2 bases and J shed 4 bases, with 9 bases lying between them. CDR3 in DNA: TGTGCCAGCAGCTTACTCCAGGGTTACGAGCAGTACTTC. Its protein is CASSLLQGYEQYF.

CDR3 loop: CASSLGVAAYEQYF. As DNA, the CDR3 is TGCGCCAGCAGCTTGGGAGTAGCGGCCTACGAGCAGTACTTC. The chain links TRBV5-1 to TRBJ2-7; a possible D gene is TRBD2 (6 bases). V dropped 0 bases and J dropped 2 bases, with 9 bases sitting between them. From germline, CDR1 is SGHRS and CDR2 YFSETQ. The CDR3 sequence is 14 residues long.

This chain joins TRBV14 and TRBJ2-5, with 14 bases that match TRBD2. Per germline, CDR1 SGHDN and CDR2 FVKESK. The V gene end was trimmed by 1 base and the J gene end by 4 bases; junction bases not matched to a gene: 8. The CDR3 totals 18 residues. The CDR3 nucleotides are TGTGCCAGCAGCCAAGGACTAGCGGGAGGGCAAAATACAGAGACCCAGTACTTC. Amino acid sequence: CASSQGLAGGQNTETQYF.

The chain carries TRBV25-1 and TRBJ1-5; TRBD1 matches at 8 bases. Losses at the gene ends were 8 bases for V and 0 bases for J; bases not matched to a gene: 6. There are 15 residues in the CDR3. The germline V gene has CDR1 MGHDK and CDR2 SYGVNS. The CDR3 nucleotides are TGTGCCAGCTCGGACAGGGCTAATAGCAATCAGCCCCAGCATTTT. This gives the protein CASSDRANSNQPQHF.

This rearrangement joins TRBV5-1 to TRBJ1-1; the match to TRBD1 covers 9 bases. The CDR3 is made up of 14 amino acids. V lost 4 bases to trimming and J lost 1 base; unmatched junction nucleotides: 2. Germline V CDR1 and CDR2: SGHRS, YFSETQ. CDR3 in DNA: TGCGCCAGCAGCCGGACAGGGGCGAACACTGAAGCTTTCTTT. As protein: CASSRTGANTEAFF.

The V call is TRBV5-8, the J call TRBJ1-4, with D unclear. The CDR3 runs to 14 residues. The V end was cut by 2 bases, the J end by 6 bases, with 11 bases between. Germline V lookup: CDR1 SGHTS, CDR2 YDEGEE. CDR3 bases: TGTGCCAGCAGCTTCCTCAATCCGGATGAAAAACTGTTTTTT. It translates to CASSFLNPDEKLFF.

This chain links TRBV29-1 with TRBJ2-5; 12 nucleotides align to TRBD2. Unmatched junction bases numbered 10, after V lost 6 bases and J lost 5 bases. CDR1 and CDR2 (germline): SQVTM, ANQGSEA. The CDR3 contains 15 residues. The CDR3 loop is CSVPLTSGSAETQYF. The CDR3 DNA sequence: TGCAGCGTCCCGCTGACTAGCGGGAGTGCGGAGACCCAGTACTTC.

The chain links TRBV19 to TRBJ2-1; TRBD2 is a possible D gene (7 bases). The CDR3 contains 17 residues. V dropped 3 bases and J dropped 1 base, with 16 bases sitting between them. CDR1 and CDR2 (germline): LNHDA, SQIVND (reference sequence). The DNA of the CDR3 is TGTGCCAGTAGTATGGGGGGGGCTAGCGCATCCTACAATGAGCAGTTCTTC. Protein: CASSMGGASASYNEQFF. Using reference TRBV19 and TRBJ2-1 for the parts outside the CDR3, the full variable domain is DGGITQSPKYLFRKEGQNVTLSCEQNLNHDAMYWYRQDPGQGLRLIYYSQIVNDFQKGDIAEGYSVSREKKESFPLTVTSAQKNPTAFYLCASSMGGASASYNEQFFGPGTRLTVL.

The CDR3 here is CASSGAGSVKNIQYF. For the CDR3, the DNA is TGTGCCAGCAGTGGGGCAGGGTCGGTCAAAAACATTCAGTACTTC. The chain carries TRBV2 and TRBJ2-4; D might be TRBD1 (5 bases). Germline loops: CDR1 SNHLY, CDR2 FYNNEI. The CDR3 is 15 amino acids. Trimming removed 4 bases from V and 3 bases from J, with 13 bases in between.

The chain is built from TRBV5-6 and TRBJ1-6; 7 bases agree with TRBD1. CDR3 size: 14 residues. Germline V CDR1 and CDR2: SGHDT, YYEEEE. Losses at the gene ends were 4 bases for V and 7 bases for J; bases not matched to a gene: 5. This CDR3 reads CASSPRGENSPLHF. Here the CDR3 DNA reads TGTGCCAGCAGCCCCAGGGGGGAAAATTCACCCCTCCACTTT.

This clone was observed a single time. The chain employs TRBV6-5 and TRBJ1-3; 9 positions agree with TRBD1. CDR1 MNHEY and CDR2 SVGAGI come from the germline V gene. V gave up 5 bases and J gave up 8 bases; unmatched junction bases: 4. The CDR3 runs 13 residues. The CDR3 reads CASSPWDRDTIYF. Here the CDR3 DNA reads TGTGCCAGCAGTCCCTGGGACAGGGACACCATATATTTT.

This chain uses TRBV20-1 with TRBJ2-1; tentatively, D is TRBD2 (5 bases). There are 14 residues in the CDR3. CDR1 is DFQATT, CDR2 SNEGSKA, per germline (reference sequence). V was trimmed by 3 bases and J by 8 bases, leaving 17 bases between them. The DNA for the CDR3 is TGCAGTGCTAGTTTCGGGGTCGGAAAGTATGAGCAGTTCTTC. Translation gives CSASFGVGKYEQFF.

This rearrangement joins TRBV7-6 to TRBJ1-6; 7 bases are shared with TRBD1. After removal of 0 bases from V and 8 bases from J, the junction contained 7 bases not matched to a gene. CDR1 is SGHVS and CDR2 is FNYEAQ in the germline V gene. The CDR3 runs to 16 residues. The CDR3 loop reads CASSLAPDRVDSPLHF. CDR3 coding DNA: TGTGCCAGCAGCTTAGCCCCAGACAGGGTTGATTCACCCCTCCACTTT.

This clone showed up just a few times. The rearrangement links TRBV6-2 or TRBV6-3 to TRBJ2-6, with TRBD1 matching over 7 bases. Trimming removed 4 bases from V and 0 bases from J; junction bases left unmatched: 3. Germline values: CDR1 MNHEY, CDR2 SVGEGT. The CDR3 runs to 16 residues. The CDR3 sequence is CASSSGTASGANVLTF. CDR3 DNA: TGTGCCAGCAGTTCCGGGACAGCCTCTGGGGCCAACGTCCTGACTTTC.